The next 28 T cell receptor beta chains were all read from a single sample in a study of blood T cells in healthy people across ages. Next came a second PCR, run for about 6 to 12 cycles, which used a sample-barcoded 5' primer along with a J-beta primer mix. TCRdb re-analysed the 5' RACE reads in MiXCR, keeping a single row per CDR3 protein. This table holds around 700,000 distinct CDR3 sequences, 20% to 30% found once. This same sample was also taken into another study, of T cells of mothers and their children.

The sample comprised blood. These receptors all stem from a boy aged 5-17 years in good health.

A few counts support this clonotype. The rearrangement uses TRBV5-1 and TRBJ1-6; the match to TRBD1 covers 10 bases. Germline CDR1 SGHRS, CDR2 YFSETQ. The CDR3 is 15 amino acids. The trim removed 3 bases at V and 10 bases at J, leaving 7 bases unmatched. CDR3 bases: TGCGCCAGCAGCTCCGGGACAGGGGTAGGATCACCCCTCCACTTT. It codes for CASSSGTGVGSPLHF.

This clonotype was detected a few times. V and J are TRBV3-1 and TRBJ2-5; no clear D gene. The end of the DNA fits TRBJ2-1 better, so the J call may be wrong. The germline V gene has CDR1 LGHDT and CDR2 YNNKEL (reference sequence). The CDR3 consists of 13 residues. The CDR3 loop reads CASSQENHNEQFF. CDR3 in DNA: TGTGCCAGCAGCCAAGAAAACCACAATGAGCAGTTCTTC.

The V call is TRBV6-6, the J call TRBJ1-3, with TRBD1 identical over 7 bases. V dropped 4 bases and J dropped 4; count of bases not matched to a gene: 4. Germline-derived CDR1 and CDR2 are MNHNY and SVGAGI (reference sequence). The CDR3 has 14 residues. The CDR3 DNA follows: TGTGCCAGCAGTTCGACAGGGATCGGAAACACCATATATTTT. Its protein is CASSSTGIGNTIYF.

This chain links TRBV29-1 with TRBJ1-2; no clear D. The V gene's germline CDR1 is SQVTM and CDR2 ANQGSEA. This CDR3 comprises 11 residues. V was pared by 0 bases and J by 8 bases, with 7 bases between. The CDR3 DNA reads TGCAGCGTTGAAGATCCGGACGGCTACACCTTC. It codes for CSVEDPDGYTF.

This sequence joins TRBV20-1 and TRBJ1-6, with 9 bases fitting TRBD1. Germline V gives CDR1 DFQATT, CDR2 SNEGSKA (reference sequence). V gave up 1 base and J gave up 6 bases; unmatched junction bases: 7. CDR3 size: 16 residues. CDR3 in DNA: TGCAGTGCTAGAGGGACAGGGGCGGCCAGTAATTCACCCCTCCACTTT. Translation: CSARGTGAASNSPLHF.

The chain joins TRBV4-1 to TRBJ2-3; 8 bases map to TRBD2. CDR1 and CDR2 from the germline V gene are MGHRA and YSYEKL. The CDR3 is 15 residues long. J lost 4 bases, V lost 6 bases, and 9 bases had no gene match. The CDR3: CASSPYSGNPDTQYF. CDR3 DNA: TGCGCCAGCAGTCCTTATAGCGGGAATCCAGATACGCAGTATTTT.

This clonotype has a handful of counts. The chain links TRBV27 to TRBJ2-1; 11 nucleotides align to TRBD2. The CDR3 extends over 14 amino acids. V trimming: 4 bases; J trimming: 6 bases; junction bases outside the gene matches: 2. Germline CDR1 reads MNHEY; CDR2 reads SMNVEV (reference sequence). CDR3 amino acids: CASSSLAGGNEQFF. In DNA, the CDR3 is TGTGCCAGCAGTTCGCTAGCGGGAGGCAATGAGCAGTTCTTC.

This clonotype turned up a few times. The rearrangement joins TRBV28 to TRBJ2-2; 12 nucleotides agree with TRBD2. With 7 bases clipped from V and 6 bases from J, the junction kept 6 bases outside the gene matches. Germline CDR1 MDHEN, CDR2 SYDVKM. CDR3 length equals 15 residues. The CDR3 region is CASNSGLAGPGELFF. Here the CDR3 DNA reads TGTGCCAGCAATTCCGGACTAGCGGGACCCGGGGAGCTGTTTTTT.

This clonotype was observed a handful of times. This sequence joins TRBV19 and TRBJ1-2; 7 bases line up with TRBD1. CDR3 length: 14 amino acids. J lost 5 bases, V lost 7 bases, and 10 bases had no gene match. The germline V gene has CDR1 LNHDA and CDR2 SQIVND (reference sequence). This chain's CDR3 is CASKDRQHGYGYTF. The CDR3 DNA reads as TGTGCCAGTAAGGACAGGCAGCACGGTTATGGCTACACCTTC.

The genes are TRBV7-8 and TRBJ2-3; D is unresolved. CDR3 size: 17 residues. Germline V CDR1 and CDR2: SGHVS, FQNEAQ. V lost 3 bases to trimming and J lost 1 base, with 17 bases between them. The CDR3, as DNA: TGTGCCAGCAGCTTCCCCCCCCACCTGACCCGCACAGATACGCAGTATTTT. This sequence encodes CASSFPPHLTRTDTQYF.

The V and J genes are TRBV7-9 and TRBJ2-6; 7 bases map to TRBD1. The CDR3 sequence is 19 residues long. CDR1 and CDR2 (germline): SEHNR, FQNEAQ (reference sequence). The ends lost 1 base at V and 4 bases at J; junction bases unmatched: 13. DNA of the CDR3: TGTGCCAGCAGCTTAGAAAGGGGGCTCGGATCTGACGGGGCCAACGTCCTGACTTTC. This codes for CASSLERGLGSDGANVLTF.

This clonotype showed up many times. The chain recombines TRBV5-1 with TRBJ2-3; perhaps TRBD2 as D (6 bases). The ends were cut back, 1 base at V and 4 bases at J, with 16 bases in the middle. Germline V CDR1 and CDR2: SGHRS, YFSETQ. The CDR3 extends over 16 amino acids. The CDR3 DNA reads TGCGCCAGCAGCTTGTTGAGCACTAGCCAACCAGATACGCAGTATTTT. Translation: CASSLLSTSQPDTQYF.

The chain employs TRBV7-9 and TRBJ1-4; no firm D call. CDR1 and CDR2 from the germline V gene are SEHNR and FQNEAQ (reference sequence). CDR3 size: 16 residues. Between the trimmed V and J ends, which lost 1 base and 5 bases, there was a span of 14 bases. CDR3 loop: CASSLDRAERNEKLFF. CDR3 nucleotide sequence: TGTGCCAGCAGCTTAGATCGGGCAGAGCGAAATGAAAAACTGTTTTTT. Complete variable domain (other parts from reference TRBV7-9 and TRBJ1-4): DTGVSQNPRHKITKRGQNVTFRCDPISEHNRLYWYRQTLGQGPEFLTYFQNEAQLEKSRLLSDRFSAERPKGSFSTLEIQRTEQGDSAMYLCASSLDRAERNEKLFFGSGTQLSVL.

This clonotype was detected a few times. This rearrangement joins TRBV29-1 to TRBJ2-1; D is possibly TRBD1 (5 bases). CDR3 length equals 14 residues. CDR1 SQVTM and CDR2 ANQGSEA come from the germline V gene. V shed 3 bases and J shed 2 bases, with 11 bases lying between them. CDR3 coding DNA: TGCAGCGTTGAGGGGCTTAGCACCTACAATGAGCAGTTCTTC. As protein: CSVEGLSTYNEQFF.

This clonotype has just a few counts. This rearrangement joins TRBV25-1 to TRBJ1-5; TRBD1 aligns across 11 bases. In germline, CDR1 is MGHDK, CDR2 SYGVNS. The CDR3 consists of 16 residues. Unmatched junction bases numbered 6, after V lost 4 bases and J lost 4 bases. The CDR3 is CASSAGTGGTNQPQHF. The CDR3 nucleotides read TGTGCCAGCAGTGCGGGGACAGGGGGAACTAATCAGCCCCAGCATTTT.

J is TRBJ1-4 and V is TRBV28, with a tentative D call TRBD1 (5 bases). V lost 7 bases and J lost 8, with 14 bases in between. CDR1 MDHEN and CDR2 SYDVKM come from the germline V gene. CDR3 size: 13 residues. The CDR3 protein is CASNPRGGEKLFF. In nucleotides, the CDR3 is TGTGCCAGCAATCCGCGGGGCGGGGAAAAACTGTTTTTT.

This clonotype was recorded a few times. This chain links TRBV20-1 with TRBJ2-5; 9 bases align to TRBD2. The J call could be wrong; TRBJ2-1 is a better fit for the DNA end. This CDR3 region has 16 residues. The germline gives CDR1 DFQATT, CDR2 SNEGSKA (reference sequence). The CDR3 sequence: CSARDPSGKSYNEQFF. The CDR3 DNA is TGCAGTGCTAGAGACCCTAGCGGGAAGTCATACAATGAGCAGTTCTTC.

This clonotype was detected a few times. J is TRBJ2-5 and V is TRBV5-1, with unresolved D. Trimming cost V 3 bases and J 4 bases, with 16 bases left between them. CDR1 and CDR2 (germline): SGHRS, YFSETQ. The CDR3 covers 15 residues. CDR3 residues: CASSSILGNGETQYF. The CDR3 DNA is TGCGCCAGCAGCTCGATTCTTGGGAACGGAGAGACCCAGTACTTC.

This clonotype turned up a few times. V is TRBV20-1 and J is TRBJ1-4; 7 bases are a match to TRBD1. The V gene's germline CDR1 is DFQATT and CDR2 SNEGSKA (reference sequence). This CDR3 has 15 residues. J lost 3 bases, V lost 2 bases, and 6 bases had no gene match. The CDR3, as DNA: TGCAGTGCTAGACCTCGACAGGGATCTAATGAAAAACTGTTTTTT. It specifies CSARPRQGSNEKLFF.

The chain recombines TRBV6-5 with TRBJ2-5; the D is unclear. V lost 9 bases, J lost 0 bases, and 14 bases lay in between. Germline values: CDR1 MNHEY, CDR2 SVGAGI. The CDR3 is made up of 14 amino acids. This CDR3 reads CASKGVQYQETQYF. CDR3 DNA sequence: TGTGCCAGTAAAGGTGTTCAGTACCAAGAGACCCAGTACTTC.

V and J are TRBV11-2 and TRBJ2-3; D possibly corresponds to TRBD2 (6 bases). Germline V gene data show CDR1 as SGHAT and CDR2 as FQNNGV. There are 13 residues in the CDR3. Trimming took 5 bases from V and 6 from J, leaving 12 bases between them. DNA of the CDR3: TGTGCCAGCAGCCAAGACCGGGAGGATACGCAGTATTTT. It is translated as CASSQDREDTQYF. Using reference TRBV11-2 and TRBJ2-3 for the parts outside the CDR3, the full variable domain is EAGVAQSPRYKIIEKRQSVAFWCNPISGHATLYWYQQILGQGPKLLIQFQNNGVVDDSQLPKDRFSAERLKGVDSTLKIQPAKLEDSAVYLCASSQDREDTQYFGPGTRLTVL.

CDR3 region: CASRLDGGILYEQYF. In nucleotides, the CDR3 is TGTGCCAGCAGGCTAGACGGGGGGATCCTCTACGAGCAGTACTTC. This chain uses TRBV28 with TRBJ2-5; TRBD2 aligns across 7 bases. The J call is uncertain, as TRBJ2-7 better fits the DNA end. This CDR3 has 15 residues. Germline lookup yields CDR1 MDHEN and CDR2 SYDVKM.

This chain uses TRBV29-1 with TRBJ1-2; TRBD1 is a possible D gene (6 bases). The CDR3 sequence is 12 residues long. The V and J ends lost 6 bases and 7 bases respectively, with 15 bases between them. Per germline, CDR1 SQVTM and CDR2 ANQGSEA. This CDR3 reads CSVEGGPGGYTF. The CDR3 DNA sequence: TGCAGCGTCGAGGGGGGTCCGGGTGGCTACACCTTC.

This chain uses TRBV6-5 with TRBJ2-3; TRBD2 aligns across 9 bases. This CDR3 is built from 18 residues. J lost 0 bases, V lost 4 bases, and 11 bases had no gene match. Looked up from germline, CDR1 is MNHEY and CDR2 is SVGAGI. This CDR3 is CASSSLAGETASTDTQYF. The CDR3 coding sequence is TGTGCCAGCAGTTCTTTAGCGGGGGAGACGGCTAGCACAGATACGCAGTATTTT.

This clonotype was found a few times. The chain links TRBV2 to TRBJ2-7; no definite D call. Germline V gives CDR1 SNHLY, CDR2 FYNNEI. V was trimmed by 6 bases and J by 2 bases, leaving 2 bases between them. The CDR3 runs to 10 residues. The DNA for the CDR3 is TGTGCCAGCAGGACCTACGAGCAGTACTTC. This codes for CASRTYEQYF.

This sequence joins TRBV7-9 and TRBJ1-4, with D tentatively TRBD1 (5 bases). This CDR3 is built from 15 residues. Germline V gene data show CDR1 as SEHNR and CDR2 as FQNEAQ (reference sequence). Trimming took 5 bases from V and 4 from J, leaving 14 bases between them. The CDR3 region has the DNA TGTGCCAGCAGCCGAAGAGGGACTGATAATGAAAAACTGTTTTTT. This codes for CASSRRGTDNEKLFF.

In DNA form, the CDR3 reads TGCAGCGTTGAAGGGGACAGAGCCCTTCGGGAGACCCAGTACTTC. Residues: CSVEGDRALRETQYF. The chain links TRBV29-1 to TRBJ2-5, with TRBD1 matching 7 bases. The CDR3 spans 15 residues. The V segment lost 1 base and the J segment 5 bases; nucleotides outside the gene matches: 10. Germline assignment: CDR1 SQVTM and CDR2 ANQGSEA.

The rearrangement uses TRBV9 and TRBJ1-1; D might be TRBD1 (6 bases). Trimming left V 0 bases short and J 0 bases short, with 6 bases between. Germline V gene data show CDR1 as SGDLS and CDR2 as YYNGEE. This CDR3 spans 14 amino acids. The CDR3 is CASSVGTVNTEAFF. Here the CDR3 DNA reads TGTGCCAGCAGCGTAGGGACAGTGAACACTGAAGCTTTCTTT.